Presented here are 7 T cell receptor beta chains from one specimen sequenced in a study of blood T cell repertoires in COVID-19. Method: immunoSEQ multiplex PCR; TCRdb's copy keeps in-frame clones and lacks some. Counted here are under 250,000 clones, around 90% occurring once; the ten biggest clones make up 0.8% to 0.95%. Material: peripheral blood. Receptor source: a young man with COVID-19, enrolled during active disease.

CDR3 amino acids: CASSYNRDSEAFF. The CDR3 nucleotides are TGTGCCAGCTCATACAACCGGGACAGTGAAGCTTTCTTT. This chain joins TRBV18 and TRBJ1-1; 7 nucleotides align to TRBD1. CDR1 and CDR2 from the germline V gene are KGHSH and LQKENI. The CDR3 has 13 amino acids. J gave up 7 bases and V 5 bases, and 7 bases lay outside the gene matches.

The J gene is TRBJ1-1, the V gene TRBV5-6, with 10 bases lining up with TRBD1. Germline loops: CDR1 SGHDT, CDR2 YYEEEE. With V trimmed by 6 bases and J by 4 bases, 15 bases remained unmatched. This CDR3 contains 17 residues. The CDR3 DNA reads as TGTGCCAGCACCCCAACCCCGGGACAGGGGTTTGCCACTGAAGCTTTCTTT. Protein sequence: CASTPTPGQGFATEAFF.

CDR3 in amino acids: CASSLPGLATGDTEAFF. CDR3 nucleotide sequence: TGTGCCAGCAGCTTACCGGGCTTAGCGACAGGTGACACTGAAGCTTTCTTT. The chain joins TRBV13 to TRBJ1-1; D might be TRBD1 (6 bases). CDR1 and CDR2 (germline): PRHDT, FYEKMQ (reference sequence). The V end lost 2 bases, the J end lost 3 bases, and 19 bases lay between the germline ends. This CDR3 region has 17 residues.

This clone was seen ten or more times. V usage is TRBV12-3 or TRBV12-4 and J usage is TRBJ1-2; 8 nucleotides agree with TRBD1. With V trimmed by 8 bases and J by 1 base, 3 bases remained unmatched. The CDR3 runs 13 residues. The CDR3 sequence: CASRTGINYGYTF. DNA of the CDR3: TGTGCCAGCCGGACAGGGATTAACTATGGCTACACCTTC.

This clone came up once. The DNA for the CDR3 is TGTGCCACCCTAAAGGGGTTATCCACAGATACGCAGTATTTT. It translates to CATLKGLSTDTQYF. The V call is TRBV18, the J call TRBJ2-3; the D gene is possibly TRBD1 (5 bases). Germline CDR1 and CDR2: KGHSH and LQKENI. This CDR3 spans 14 amino acids. Trimming took off 10 bases at V and 2 bases at J, with 16 bases between the two ends.

V is TRBV7-2 and J is TRBJ2-3; 8 positions agree with TRBD1. CDR3 size: 15 residues. V lost 5 bases and J lost 3; bases outside the gene matches: 7. CDR1 is SGHTA, CDR2 FQGNSA, per germline. The CDR3 loop reads CASSGDRGTTDTQYF. CDR3 nucleotides: TGTGCCAGCAGCGGAGACAGGGGCACGACAGATACGCAGTATTTT.

CDR3 region: CASSRGQAAHGYTF. The CDR3, as DNA: TGTGCCAGCAGCCGCGGACAGGCCGCTCATGGCTACACCTTC. This sequence joins TRBV7-2 and TRBJ1-2; 7 positions agree with TRBD1. Trimming removed 5 bases from V and 6 bases from J; junction bases left unmatched: 9. CDR3 length: 14 amino acids. CDR1 and CDR2 (germline): SGHTA, FQGNSA.